This T cell receptor beta chain was documented in a study of blood T cell repertoires in COVID-19. In the study overall: COVID-19 samples, acute and convalescent, were from the United States, Italy and Spain.

Germline CDR1 SGHTA, CDR2 FQGNSA. V lost 5 bases and J lost 0, with 26 bases in between. There are 19 residues in the CDR3. Original methodology: Amplified reference gene primers provided the basis for estimating nucleated cell counts. Method: immunoSEQ multiplex PCR; TCRdb's copy keeps in-frame clones and lacks some. V, J and clone size reflect that table, while D and trimming were determined from the DNA. The repertoire holds about 140,000 clones, with approximately 82% as singletons. This receptor was taken from a human donor in a cohort sampled during active COVID-19. The sequenced material came from peripheral blood. The chain carries TRBV7-2 and TRBJ2-7, with D maybe TRBD2 (7 bases). This CDR3 is CASSPRGASSPGSSYEQYF. The CDR3 DNA reads TGTGCCAGCAGCCCACGGGGGGCGAGCTCCCCGGGGAGCTCCTACGAGCAGTACTTC.